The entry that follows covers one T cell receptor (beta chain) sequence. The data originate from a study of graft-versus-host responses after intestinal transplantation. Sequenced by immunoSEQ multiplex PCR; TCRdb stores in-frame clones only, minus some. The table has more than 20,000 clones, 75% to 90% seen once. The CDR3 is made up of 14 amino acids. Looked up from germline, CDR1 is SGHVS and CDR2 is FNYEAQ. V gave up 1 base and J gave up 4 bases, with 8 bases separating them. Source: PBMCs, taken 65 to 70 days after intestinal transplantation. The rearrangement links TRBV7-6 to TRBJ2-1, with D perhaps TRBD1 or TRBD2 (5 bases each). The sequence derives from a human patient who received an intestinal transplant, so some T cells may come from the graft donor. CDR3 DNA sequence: TGTGCCAGCAGCTTAGTTGAGGGGTACAATGAGCAGTTCTTC. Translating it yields CASSLVEGYNEQFF.